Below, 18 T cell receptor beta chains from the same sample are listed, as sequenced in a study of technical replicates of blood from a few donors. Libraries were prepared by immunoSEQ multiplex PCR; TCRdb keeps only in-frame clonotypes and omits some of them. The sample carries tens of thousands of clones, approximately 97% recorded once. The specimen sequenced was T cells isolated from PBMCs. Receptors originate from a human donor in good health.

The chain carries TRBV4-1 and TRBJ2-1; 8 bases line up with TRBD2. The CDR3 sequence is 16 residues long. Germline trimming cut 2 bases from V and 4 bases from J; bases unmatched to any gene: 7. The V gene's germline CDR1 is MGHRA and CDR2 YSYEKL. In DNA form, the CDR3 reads TGCGCCAGCAGCCAATTGGTACAGCGGGGGTACAATGAGCAGTTCTTC. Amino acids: CASSQLVQRGYNEQFF.

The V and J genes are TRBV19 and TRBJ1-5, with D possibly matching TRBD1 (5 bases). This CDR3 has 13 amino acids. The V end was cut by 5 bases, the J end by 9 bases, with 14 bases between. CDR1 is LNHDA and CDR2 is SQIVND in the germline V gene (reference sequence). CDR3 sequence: CASSDSLTRPQHF. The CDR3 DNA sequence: TGTGCCAGTAGTGACAGTCTCACTCGGCCCCAGCATTTT.

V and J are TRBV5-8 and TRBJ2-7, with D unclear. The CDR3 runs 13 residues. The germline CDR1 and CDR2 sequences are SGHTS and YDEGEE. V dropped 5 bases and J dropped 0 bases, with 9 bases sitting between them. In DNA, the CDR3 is TGTGCCAGCAGACCGAGTGGCTCCTACGAGCAGTACTTC. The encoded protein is CASRPSGSYEQYF. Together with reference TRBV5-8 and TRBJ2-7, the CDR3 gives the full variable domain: EAGVTQSPTHLIKTRGQQATLRCSPISGHTSVYWYQQALGLGLQFLLWYDEGEERNRGNFPPRFSGRQFPNYSSELNVNALELEDSALYLCASRPSGSYEQYFGPGTRLTVT.

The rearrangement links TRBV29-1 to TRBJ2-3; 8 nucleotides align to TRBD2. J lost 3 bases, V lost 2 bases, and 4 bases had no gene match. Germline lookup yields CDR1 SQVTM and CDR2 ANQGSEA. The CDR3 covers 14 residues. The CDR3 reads CSVEWREETDTQYF. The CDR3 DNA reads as TGCAGCGTTGAATGGCGGGAGGAGACAGATACGCAGTATTTT.

CDR3 in DNA: TGTGCCAGCACTCTGACAGGGGCCTATGGCTACACCTTC. It codes for CASTLTGAYGYTF. This chain joins TRBV6-1 and TRBJ1-2; 8 nucleotides align to TRBD1. Germline lookup yields CDR1 MNHNS and CDR2 SASEGT. The CDR3 is 13 residues long. V gave up 7 bases and J gave up 4 bases; unmatched junction bases: 5.

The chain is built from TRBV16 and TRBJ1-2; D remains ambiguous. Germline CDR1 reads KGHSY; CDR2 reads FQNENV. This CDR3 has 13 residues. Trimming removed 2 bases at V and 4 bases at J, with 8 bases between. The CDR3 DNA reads TGTGCCAGCAGCCAAGGAGTTACCTATGGCTACACCTTC. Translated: CASSQGVTYGYTF.

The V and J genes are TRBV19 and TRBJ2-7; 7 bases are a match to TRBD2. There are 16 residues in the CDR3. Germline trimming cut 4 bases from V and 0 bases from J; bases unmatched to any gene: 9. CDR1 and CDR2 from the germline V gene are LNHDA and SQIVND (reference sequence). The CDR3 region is CASSRGPSGLSYEQYF. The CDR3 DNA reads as TGTGCCAGTAGTAGGGGCCCTAGCGGACTCTCCTACGAGCAGTACTTC.

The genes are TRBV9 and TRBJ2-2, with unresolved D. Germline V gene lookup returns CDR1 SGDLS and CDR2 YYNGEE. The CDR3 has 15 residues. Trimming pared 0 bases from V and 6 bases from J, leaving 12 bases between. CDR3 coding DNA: TGTGCCAGCAGCGTAGTACCAGGTAACCCCGGGGAGCTGTTTTTT. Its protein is CASSVVPGNPGELFF.

CDR3 bases: TGTGCCAGCAGCCCAAGACAGGCCCCCTATGGCTACACCTTC. This codes for CASSPRQAPYGYTF. The chain recombines TRBV7-9 with TRBJ1-2, with a weak D call TRBD1 (6 bases). Germline V gives CDR1 SEHNR, CDR2 FQNEAQ (reference sequence). The CDR3 extends over 14 amino acids. Trimming cost V 5 bases and J 4 bases, with 14 bases left between them. The whole variable domain, remainder taken from reference TRBV7-9 and TRBJ1-2, is DTGVSQNPRHKITKRGQNVTFRCDPISEHNRLYWYRQTLGQGPEFLTYFQNEAQLEKSRLLSDRFSAERPKGSFSTLEIQRTEQGDSAMYLCASSPRQAPYGYTFGSGTRLTVV.

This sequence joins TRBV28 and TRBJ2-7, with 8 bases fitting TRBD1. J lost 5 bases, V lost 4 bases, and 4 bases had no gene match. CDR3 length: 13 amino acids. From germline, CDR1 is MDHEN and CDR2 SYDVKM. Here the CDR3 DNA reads TGTGCCAGCAGTTCCCCGGACAGGGACGAGCAGTACTTC. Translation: CASSSPDRDEQYF.

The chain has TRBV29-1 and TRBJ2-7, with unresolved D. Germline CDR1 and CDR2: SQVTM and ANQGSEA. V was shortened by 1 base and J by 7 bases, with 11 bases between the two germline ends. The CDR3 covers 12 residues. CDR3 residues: CSVEARYGEQYF. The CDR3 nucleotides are TGCAGCGTTGAAGCCCGATACGGGGAGCAGTACTTC.

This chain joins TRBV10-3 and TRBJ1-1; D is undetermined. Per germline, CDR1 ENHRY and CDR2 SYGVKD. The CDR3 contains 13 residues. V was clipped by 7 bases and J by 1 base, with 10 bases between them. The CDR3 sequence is CAIKAVPNTEAFF. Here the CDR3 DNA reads TGTGCCATCAAGGCGGTGCCGAACACTGAAGCTTTCTTT.

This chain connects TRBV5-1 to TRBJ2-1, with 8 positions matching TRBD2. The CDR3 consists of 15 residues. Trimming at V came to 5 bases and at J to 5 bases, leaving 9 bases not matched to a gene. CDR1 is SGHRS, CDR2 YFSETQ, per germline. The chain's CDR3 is CASSLLTSANNEQFF. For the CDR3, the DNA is TGCGCCAGCAGTTTACTGACTAGCGCAAACAATGAGCAGTTCTTC. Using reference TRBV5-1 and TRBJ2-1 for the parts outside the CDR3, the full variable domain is KAGVTQTPRYLIKTRGQQVTLSCSPISGHRSVSWYQQTPGQGLQFLFEYFSETQRNKGNFPGRFSGRQFSNSRSEMNVSTLELGDSALYLCASSLLTSANNEQFFGPGTRLTVL.

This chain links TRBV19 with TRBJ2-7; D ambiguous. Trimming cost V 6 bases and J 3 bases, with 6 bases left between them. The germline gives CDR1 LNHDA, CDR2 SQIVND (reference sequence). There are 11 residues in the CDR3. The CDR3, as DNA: TGTGCCAGTAGCTCCTACTACGAGCAGTACTTC. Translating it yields CASSSYYEQYF.

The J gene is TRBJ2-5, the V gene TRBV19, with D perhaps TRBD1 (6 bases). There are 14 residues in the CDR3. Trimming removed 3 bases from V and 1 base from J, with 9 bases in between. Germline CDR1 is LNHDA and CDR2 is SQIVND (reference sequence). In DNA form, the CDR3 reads TGTGCCAGTAGTATCGGACAGAGCCAAGAGACCCAGTACTTC. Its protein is CASSIGQSQETQYF.

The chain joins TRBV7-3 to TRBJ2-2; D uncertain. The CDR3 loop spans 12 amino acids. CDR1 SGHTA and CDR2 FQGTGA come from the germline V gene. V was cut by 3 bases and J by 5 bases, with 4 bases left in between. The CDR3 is CASSFRTGELFF. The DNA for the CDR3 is TGTGCCAGCAGCTTTAGAACCGGGGAGCTGTTTTTT.

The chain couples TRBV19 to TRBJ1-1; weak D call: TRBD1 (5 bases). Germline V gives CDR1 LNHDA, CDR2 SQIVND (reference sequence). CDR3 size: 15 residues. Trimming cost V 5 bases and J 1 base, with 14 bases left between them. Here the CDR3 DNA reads TGTGCCAGTAGTGAACATAGAACAGGGAACACTGAAGCTTTCTTT. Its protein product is CASSEHRTGNTEAFF.

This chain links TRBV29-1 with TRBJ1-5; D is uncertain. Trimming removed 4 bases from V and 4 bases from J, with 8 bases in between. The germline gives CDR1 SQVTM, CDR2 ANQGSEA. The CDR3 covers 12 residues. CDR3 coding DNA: TGCAGCGTTGCATTTGAGAATCAGCCCCAGCATTTT. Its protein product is CSVAFENQPQHF.